This entry features one TCR beta chain sequence. Its antigen is undetermined. This entry belongs to a study of blood T cells in healthy people across ages. Findings of the study overall: The study could not conclusively compare naive and antigen-experienced cells, given its unsorted PBMCs.

The second PCR ran roughly 6 to 12 cycles with a sample-barcoded 5' primer and J-beta primers. TCRdb used MiXCR to reprocess the 5' RACE reads, holding one entry per CDR3 protein. Of 650,000 to 700,000 distinct CDR3 sequences detected, approximately 52% appear once; the ten largest clones hold about 14%. The CDR3 runs to 11 residues. Germline V gene lookup returns CDR1 SNHLY and CDR2 FYNNEI. The V and J ends lost 5 bases and 3 bases respectively, with 4 bases between them. Sequencing used blood. The clonotype originates from a woman of 80 years or more in good health. The gene calls are TRBV2 and TRBJ1-1; D gene uncertain. The CDR3 sequence: CASSTYTEAFF. CDR3 sequence (DNA): TGTGCCAGCAGTACCTACACTGAAGCTTTCTTT.